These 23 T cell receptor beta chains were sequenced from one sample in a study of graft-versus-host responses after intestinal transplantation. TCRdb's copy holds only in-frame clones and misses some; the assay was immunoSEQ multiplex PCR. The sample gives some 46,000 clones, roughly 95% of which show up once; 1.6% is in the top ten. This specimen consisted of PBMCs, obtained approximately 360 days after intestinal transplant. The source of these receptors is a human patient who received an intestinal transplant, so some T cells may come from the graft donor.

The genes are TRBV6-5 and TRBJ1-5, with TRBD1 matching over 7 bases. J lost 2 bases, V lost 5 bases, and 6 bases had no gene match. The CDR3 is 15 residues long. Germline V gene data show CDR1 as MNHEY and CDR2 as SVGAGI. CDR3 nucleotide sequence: TGTGCCAGCAGTATTTCCAGGGGGGGCAATCAGCCCCAGCATTTT. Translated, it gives CASSISRGGNQPQHF.

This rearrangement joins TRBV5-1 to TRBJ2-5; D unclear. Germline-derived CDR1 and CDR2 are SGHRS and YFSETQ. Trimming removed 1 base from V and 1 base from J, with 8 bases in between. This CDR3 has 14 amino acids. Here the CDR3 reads CASSLRAPQETQYF. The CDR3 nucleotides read TGCGCCAGCAGCTTGCGGGCCCCCCAAGAGACCCAGTACTTC.

The CDR3 bases are TGTGCCAGCAGCGAGAGGGCTACAGGGGTGACCTACGAGCAGTACTTC. It translates to CASSERATGVTYEQYF. The gene calls are TRBV9 and TRBJ2-7; TRBD1 agrees at 7 bases. V was clipped by 3 bases and J by 2 bases; unmatched bases: 11. Germline V CDR1 and CDR2: SGDLS, YYNGEE. The CDR3 has 16 residues.

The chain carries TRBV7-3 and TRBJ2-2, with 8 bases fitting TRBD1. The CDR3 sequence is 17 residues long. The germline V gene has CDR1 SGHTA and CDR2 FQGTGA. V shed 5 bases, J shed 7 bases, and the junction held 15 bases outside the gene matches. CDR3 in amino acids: CASSLMTGVPLDGELFF. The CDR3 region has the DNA TGTGCCAGCAGCCTAATGACAGGGGTGCCTTTGGACGGGGAGCTGTTTTTT.

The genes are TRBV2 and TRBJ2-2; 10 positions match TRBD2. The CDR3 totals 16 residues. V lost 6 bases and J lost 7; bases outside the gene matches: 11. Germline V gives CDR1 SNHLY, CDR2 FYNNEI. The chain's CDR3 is CASRASSGSEFGELFF. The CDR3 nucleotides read TGTGCCAGCAGGGCCTCTAGCGGGAGTGAGTTCGGGGAGCTGTTTTTT.

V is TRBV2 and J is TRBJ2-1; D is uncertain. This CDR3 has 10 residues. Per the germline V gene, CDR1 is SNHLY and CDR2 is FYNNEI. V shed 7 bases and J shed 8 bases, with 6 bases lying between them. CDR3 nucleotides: TGTGCCAGCATTGGCCATGAGCAGTTCTTC. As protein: CASIGHEQFF.

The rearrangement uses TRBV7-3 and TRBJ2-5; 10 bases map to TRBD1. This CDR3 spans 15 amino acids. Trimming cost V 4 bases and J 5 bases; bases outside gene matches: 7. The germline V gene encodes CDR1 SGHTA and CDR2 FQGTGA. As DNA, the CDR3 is TGTGCCAGCAGCTCCAGACAGGGGGCGCGGGAGACCCAGTACTTC. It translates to CASSSRQGARETQYF.

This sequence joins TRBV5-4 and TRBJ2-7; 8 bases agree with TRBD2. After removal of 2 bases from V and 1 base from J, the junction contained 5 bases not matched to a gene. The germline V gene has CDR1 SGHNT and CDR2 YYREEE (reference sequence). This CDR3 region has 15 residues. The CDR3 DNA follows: TGTGCCAGCAGCTTAAAATCTAGCGGGTCCTACGAGCAGTACTTC. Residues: CASSLKSSGSYEQYF.

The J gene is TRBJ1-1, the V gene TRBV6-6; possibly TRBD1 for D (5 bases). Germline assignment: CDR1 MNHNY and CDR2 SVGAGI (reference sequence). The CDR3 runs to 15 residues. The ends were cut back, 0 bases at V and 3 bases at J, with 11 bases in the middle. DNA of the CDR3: TGTGCCAGCAGTTACTCGGGACTGGGGGACACTGAAGCTTTCTTT. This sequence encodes CASSYSGLGDTEAFF.

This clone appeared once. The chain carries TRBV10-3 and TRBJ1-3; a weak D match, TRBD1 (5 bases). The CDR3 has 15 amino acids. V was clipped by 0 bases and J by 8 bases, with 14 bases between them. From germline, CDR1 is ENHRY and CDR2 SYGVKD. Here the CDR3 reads CAISESGLVVDTIYF. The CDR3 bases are TGTGCCATCAGTGAGTCGGGGCTGGTGGTCGACACCATATATTTT.

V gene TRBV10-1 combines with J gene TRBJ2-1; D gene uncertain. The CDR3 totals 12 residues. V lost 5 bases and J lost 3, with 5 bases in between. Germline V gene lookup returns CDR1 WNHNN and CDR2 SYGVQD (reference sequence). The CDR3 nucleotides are TGCGCCAGCAGTACAGACTACAATGAGCAGTTCTTC. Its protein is CASSTDYNEQFF.

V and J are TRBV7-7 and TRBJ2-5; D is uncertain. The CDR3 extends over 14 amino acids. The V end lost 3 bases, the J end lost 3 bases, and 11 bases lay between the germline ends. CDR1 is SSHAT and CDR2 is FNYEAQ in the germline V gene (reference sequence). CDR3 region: CASSLGRDKETQYF. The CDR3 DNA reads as TGTGCCAGCAGCTTGGGAAGAGATAAAGAGACCCAGTACTTC.

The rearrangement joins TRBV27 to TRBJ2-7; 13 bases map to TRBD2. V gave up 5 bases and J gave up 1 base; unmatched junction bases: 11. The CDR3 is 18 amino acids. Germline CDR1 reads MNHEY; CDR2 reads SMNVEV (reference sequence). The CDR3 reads CASSALKLAGGPSYEQYF. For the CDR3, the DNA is TGTGCCAGCAGTGCCCTAAAACTAGCGGGAGGGCCGTCCTACGAGCAGTACTTC.

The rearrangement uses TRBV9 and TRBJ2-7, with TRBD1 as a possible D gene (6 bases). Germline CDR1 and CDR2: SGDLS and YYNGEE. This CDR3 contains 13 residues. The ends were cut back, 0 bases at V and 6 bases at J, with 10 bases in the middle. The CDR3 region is CASSVVTGSEQYF. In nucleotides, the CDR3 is TGTGCCAGCAGCGTAGTCACAGGGTCCGAGCAGTACTTC.

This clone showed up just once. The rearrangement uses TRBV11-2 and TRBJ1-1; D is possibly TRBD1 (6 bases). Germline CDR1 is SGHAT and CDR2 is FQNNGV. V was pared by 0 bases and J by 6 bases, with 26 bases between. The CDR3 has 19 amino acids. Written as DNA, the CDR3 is TGTGCCAGCAGCTTAGATGCTTACAGGGTATCTACCCTTTTGGCTGAAGCTTTCTTT. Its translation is CASSLDAYRVSTLLAEAFF.

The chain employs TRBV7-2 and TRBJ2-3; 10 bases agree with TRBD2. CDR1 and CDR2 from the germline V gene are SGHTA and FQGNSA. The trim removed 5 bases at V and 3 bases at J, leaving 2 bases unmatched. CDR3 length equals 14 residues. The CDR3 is CASSLLAGTDTQYF. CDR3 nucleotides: TGTGCCAGCAGCCTACTAGCGGGAACAGATACGCAGTATTTT.

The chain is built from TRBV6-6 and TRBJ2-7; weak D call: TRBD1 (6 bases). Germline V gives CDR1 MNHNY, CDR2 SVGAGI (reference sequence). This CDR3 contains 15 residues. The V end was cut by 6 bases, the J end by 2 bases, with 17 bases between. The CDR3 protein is CASRVGRQGTYEQYF. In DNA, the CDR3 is TGTGCCAGCAGGGTGGGACGGCAGGGGACCTACGAGCAGTACTTC.

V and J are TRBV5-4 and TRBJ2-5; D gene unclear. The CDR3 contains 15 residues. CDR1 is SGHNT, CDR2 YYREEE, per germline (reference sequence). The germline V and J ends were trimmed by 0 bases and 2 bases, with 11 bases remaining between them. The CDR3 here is CASSLVGGLQETQYF. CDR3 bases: TGTGCCAGCAGCTTGGTTGGCGGATTACAAGAGACCCAGTACTTC.

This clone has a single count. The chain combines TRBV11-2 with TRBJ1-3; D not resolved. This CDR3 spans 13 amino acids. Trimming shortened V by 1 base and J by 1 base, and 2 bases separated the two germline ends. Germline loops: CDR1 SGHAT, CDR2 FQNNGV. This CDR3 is CASSLGSGNTIYF. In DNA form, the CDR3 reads TGTGCCAGCAGCTTAGGGTCTGGAAACACCATATATTTT. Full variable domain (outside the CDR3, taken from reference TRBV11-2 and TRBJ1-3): EAGVAQSPRYKIIEKRQSVAFWCNPISGHATLYWYQQILGQGPKLLIQFQNNGVVDDSQLPKDRFSAERLKGVDSTLKIQPAKLEDSAVYLCASSLGSGNTIYFGEGSWLTVV.

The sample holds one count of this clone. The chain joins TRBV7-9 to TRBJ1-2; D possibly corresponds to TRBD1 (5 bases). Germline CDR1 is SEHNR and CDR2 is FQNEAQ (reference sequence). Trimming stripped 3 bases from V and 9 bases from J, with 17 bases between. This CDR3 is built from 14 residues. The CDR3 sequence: CASSFPLQGGSYTF. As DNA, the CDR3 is TGTGCCAGCAGCTTCCCGTTGCAGGGCGGAAGCTACACCTTC.

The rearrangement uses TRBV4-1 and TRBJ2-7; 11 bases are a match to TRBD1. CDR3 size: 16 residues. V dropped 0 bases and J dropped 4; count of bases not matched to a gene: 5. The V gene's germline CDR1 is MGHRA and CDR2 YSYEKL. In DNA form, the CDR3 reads TGCGCCAGCAGCCAAGATCCGGGACAGGGGGTATACGAGCAGTACTTC. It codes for CASSQDPGQGVYEQYF.

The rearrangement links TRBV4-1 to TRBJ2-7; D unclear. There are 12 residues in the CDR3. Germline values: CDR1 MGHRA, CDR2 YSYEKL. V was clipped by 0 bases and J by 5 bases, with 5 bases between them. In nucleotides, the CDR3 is TGCGCCAGCAGCCAAGAGGGCAACGAGCAGTACTTC. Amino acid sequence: CASSQEGNEQYF.

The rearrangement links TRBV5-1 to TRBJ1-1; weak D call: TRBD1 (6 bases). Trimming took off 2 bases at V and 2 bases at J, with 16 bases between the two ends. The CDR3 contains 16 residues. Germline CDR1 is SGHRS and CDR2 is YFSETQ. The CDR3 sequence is CASSFTPGQINTEAFF. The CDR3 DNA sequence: TGCGCCAGCAGCTTTACCCCTGGACAGATCAACACTGAAGCTTTCTTT.